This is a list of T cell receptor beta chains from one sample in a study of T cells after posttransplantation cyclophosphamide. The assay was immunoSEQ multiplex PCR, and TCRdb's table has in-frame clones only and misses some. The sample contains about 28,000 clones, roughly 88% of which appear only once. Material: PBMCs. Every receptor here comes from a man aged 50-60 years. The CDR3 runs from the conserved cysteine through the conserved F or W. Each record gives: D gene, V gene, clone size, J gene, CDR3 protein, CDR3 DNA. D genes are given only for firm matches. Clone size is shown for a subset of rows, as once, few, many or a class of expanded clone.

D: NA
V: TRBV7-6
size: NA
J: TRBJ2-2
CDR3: CASSYKNTGELFF
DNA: TGTGCCAGCAGCTATAAGAACACCGGGGAGCTGTTTTTT

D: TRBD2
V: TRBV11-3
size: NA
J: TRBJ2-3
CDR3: CASSFGPGLAGGADTQYF
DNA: TGTGCCAGCAGCTTTGGGCCGGGACTAGCGGGTGGGGCAGATACGCAGTATTTT

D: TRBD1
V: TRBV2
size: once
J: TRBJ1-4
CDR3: CASSNNRGLGEKLFF
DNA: TGTGCCAGCAGTAATAACAGGGGTTTGGGTGAAAAACTGTTTTTT

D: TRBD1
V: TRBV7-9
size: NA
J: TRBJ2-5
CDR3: CASSRTGVGETQYF
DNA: TGTGCCAGCAGCCGGACAGGGGTGGGAGAGACCCAGTACTTC

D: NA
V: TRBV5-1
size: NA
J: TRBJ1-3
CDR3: CASSLDWDKRGNTIYF
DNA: TGCGCCAGCAGCTTGGACTGGGACAAACGAGGAAACACCATATATTTT

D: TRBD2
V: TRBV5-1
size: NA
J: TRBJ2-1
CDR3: CASSSLAGVGNEQFF
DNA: TGCGCCAGCAGCTCCTTAGCGGGAGTCGGGAATGAGCAGTTCTTC

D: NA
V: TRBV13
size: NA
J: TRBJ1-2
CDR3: CASSSNLDSAGGYTF
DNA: TGTGCCAGCAGCTCAAACCTTGACAGCGCAGGAGGCTACACCTTC

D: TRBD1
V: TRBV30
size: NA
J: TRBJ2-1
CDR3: CAWSRGPDNEQFF
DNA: TGTGCCTGGAGTAGGGGGCCAGACAATGAGCAGTTCTTC

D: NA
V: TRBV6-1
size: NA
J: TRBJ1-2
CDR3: CASSERAQGSYTF
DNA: TGTGCCAGCAGTGAGCGGGCACAGGGTAGCTACACCTTC

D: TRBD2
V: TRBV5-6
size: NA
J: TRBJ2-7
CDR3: CASSQGLAGGTSEQYF
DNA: TGTGCCAGCAGCCAGGGACTAGCGGGAGGCACTAGCGAGCAGTACTTC

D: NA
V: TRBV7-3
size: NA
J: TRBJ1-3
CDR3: CASLGGHGNTIYF
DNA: TGTGCCAGCCTAGGAGGGCACGGAAACACCATATATTTT

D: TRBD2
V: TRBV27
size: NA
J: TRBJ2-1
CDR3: CASSPTSGTYNEQFF
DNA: TGTGCCAGCAGTCCAACTAGCGGGACCTACAATGAGCAGTTCTTC

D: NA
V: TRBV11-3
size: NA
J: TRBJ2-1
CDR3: CASSNRGTERFF
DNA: TGTGCCAGCAGCAACCGGGGAACTGAGCGGTTCTTC

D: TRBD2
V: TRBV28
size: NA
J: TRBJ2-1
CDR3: CASSLWGGTSRYNEQFF
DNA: TGTGCCAGCAGTTTATGGGGCGGGACTAGCAGGTACAATGAGCAGTTCTTC

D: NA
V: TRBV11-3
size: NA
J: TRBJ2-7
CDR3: CASSQGDVTPYEQYF
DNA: TGTGCCAGCTCCCAAGGGGATGTCACCCCCTACGAGCAGTACTTC

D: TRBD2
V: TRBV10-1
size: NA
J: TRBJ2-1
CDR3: CASSEGMGLAGVSYNEQFF
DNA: TGCGCCAGCAGTGAGGGGATGGGACTAGCGGGAGTGAGTTACAATGAGCAGTTCTTC

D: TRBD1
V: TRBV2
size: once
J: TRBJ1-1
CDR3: CASSENRGYTEAFF
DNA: TGTGCCAGCAGTGAAAACAGGGGCTACACTGAAGCTTTCTTT

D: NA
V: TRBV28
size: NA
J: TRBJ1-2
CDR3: CASSLIQAYYGYTF
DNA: TGTGCCAGCAGTTTAATCCAGGCATACTATGGCTACACCTTC

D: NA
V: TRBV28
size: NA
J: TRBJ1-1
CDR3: CASSLPREGSKAFF
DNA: TGTGCCAGCAGTTTACCACGGGAGGGAAGTAAAGCTTTCTTT

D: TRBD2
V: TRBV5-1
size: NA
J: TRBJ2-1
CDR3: CASSLDTRRGDEQFF
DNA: TGCGCCAGCAGCTTGGATACTCGGCGGGGGGATGAGCAGTTCTTC

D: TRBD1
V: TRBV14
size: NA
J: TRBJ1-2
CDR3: CASSPVQGAGGYTF
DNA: TGTGCCAGCAGCCCTGTACAGGGGGCGGGTGGCTACACCTTC

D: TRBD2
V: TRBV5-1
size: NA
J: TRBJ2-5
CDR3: CASSAGVGETQYF
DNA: TGCGCCAGCAGCGCGGGAGTCGGAGAGACCCAGTACTTC

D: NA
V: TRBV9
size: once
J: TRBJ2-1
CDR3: CASSVAPGGNEQFF
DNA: TGTGCCAGCAGCGTAGCCCCAGGAGGCAATGAGCAGTTCTTC

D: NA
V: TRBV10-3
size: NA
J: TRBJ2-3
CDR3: CAISERRQGTDTQYF
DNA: TGTGCCATCAGTGAAAGGAGGCAGGGCACAGATACGCAGTATTTT

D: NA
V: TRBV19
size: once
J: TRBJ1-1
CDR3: CASSVGSRRNTEAFF
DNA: TGTGCCAGTAGCGTTGGTAGTAGGAGGAACACTGAAGCCTTCTTT

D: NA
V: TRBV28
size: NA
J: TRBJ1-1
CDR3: CASSLWAGSAEAFF
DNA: TGTGCCAGCAGTTTATGGGCAGGATCGGCTGAAGCTTTCTTT

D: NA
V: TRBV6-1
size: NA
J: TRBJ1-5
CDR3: CASSEVQFPRPQHF
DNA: TGTGCCAGCAGTGAGGTACAGTTCCCCAGGCCCCAGCATTTT

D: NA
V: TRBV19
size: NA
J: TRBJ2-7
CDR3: CASRGQPYEQYF
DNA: TGTGCCAGTAGAGGACAGCCCTACGAGCAGTACTTC

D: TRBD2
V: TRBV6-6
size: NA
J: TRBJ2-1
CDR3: CASSGAGYYNEQFF
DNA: TGTGCCAGCAGCGGAGCGGGATACTACAATGAGCAGTTCTTC

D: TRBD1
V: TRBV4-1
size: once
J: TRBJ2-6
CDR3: CASSQDRGLGDRVSSGANVLTF
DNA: TGCGCCAGCAGCCAAGATCGGGGGCTTGGGGACAGGGTGAGCTCTGGGGCCAACGTCCTGACTTTC

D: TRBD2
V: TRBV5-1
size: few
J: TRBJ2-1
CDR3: CASTRAGAYNEQFF
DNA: TGCGCCAGCACCCGAGCGGGAGCATACAATGAGCAGTTCTTC

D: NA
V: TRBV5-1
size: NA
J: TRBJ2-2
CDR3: CASSLARGNTGELFF
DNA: TGCGCCAGCAGCTTGGCAAGGGGGAACACCGGGGAGCTGTTTTTT

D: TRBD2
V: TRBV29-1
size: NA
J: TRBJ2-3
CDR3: CSVTGTSGSSTDTQYF
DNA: TGCAGCGTTACCGGGACTAGCGGTTCTAGCACAGATACGCAGTATTTT

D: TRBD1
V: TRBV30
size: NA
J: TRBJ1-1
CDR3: CAWQGANTEAFF
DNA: TGTGCCTGGCAGGGGGCGAACACTGAAGCTTTCTTT

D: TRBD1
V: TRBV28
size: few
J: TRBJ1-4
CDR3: CASSPPGDRGEKLFF
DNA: TGTGCCAGCAGCCCTCCGGGGGACAGGGGTGAAAAACTGTTTTTT

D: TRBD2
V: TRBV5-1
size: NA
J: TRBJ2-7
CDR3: CASSSGQLAGLNF
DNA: TGCGCCAGCAGCTCAGGACAGTTAGCGGGGTTGAACTTC

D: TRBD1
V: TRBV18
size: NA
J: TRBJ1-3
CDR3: CASSRDRAFSGNTIYF
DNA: TGTGCCAGCTCACGGGACAGGGCTTTCTCTGGAAACACCATATATTTT

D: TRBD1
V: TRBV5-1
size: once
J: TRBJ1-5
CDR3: CASSWGTEDQPQHF
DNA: TGCGCCAGCAGCTGGGGGACAGAGGATCAGCCCCAGCATTTT

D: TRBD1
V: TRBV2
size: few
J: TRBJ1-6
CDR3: CASREGGGQKFSPLHF
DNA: TGTGCCAGCAGGGAAGGTGGGGGACAGAAGTTTTCACCCCTCCACTTT

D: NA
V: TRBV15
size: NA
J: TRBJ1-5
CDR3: CATSRDRPREAQHF
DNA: TGTGCCACCAGCAGAGATCGGCCTCGGGAAGCCCAGCATTTT

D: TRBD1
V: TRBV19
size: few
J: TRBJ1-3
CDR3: CASSITPPGQGNTIYF
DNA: TGTGCCAGTAGTATAACACCTCCGGGACAGGGGAACACCATATATTTT